A single sample is the source of the 27 T cell receptor beta chains below, sequenced in a study of blood T cell repertoires in COVID-19. Profiling relied on immunoSEQ multiplex PCR, and the TCRdb table lists in-frame clones only, not all of them. Of tens of thousands of clones listed, roughly 80% were seen once; the top ten hold roughly a third. The sequencing sample was made of peripheral blood. Receptors were obtained from an elderly woman with acute or convalescent COVID-19.

The chain couples TRBV19 to TRBJ1-2; D gene unclear. Germline V gene sequence: CDR1 LNHDA, CDR2 SQIVND (reference sequence). The length of the CDR3 is 13 residues. The V end lost 5 bases, the J end lost 8 bases, and 15 bases lay between the germline ends. CDR3 in DNA: TGTGCCAGTAGTCAAGATTTACGCCGGGGCTACACCTTC. Protein: CASSQDLRRGYTF.

This chain uses TRBV7-2 with TRBJ1-2, with 8 bases lining up with TRBD1. The CDR3 spans 16 residues. CDR1 is SGHTA, CDR2 FQGNSA, per germline. V lost 1 base to trimming and J lost 4 bases; unmatched junction nucleotides: 8. This CDR3 reads CASSLETGAPSYGYTF. The CDR3 DNA reads TGTGCCAGCAGCTTAGAGACAGGGGCCCCGTCCTATGGCTACACCTTC.

This rearrangement joins TRBV7-2 to TRBJ1-2, with 7 bases aligning to TRBD1. V dropped 5 bases and J dropped 3; count of bases not matched to a gene: 9. The germline V gene has CDR1 SGHTA and CDR2 FQGNSA. The CDR3 sequence is 15 residues long. This CDR3 is CASSPPRTGYYGYTF. CDR3 DNA: TGTGCCAGCAGCCCACCGCGGACAGGATACTATGGCTACACCTTC. Filled out from reference TRBV7-2 and TRBJ1-2, the complete variable domain reads GAGVSQSPSNKVTEKGKDVELRCDPISGHTALYWYRQSLGQGLEFLIYFQGNSAPDKSGLPSDRFSAERTGGSVSTLTIQRTQQEDSAVYLCASSPPRTGYYGYTFGSGTRLTVV.

The chain has TRBV21-1 and TRBJ1-6. TRBV21-1 is flagged as a pseudogene. The CDR3 is made up of 14 amino acids. The CDR3 protein is CASSKSPDNSPLHF. Written as DNA, the CDR3 is TGTGCCAGCAGCAAAAGTCCGGATAATTCACCCCTCCACTTT.

This rearrangement joins TRBV11-3 to TRBJ2-2; 9 positions agree with TRBD1. This CDR3 is 14 amino acids long. Germline assignment: CDR1 SGHNT and CDR2 YENEEA. Trimming at V came to 4 bases and at J to 6 bases, leaving 3 bases not matched to a gene. The CDR3 DNA follows: TGTGCCAGCAGCTCGTACAGGGGGCCCGGGGAGCTGTTTTTT. Amino acid sequence: CASSSYRGPGELFF.

This chain links TRBV29-1 with TRBJ2-3; D might be TRBD1 (6 bases). Trimming pared 6 bases from V and 2 bases from J, leaving 12 bases between. CDR1 is SQVTM, CDR2 ANQGSEA, per germline. The length of the CDR3 is 13 residues. The CDR3 DNA sequence: TGCAGCGTGACGACAGGTGTCACAGATACGCAGTATTTT. It encodes CSVTTGVTDTQYF.

The chain links TRBV11-1 to TRBJ2-1, with a possible D match to TRBD2 (6 bases). This CDR3 is 12 amino acids long. The germline gives CDR1 SGHAT, CDR2 FQDESV (reference sequence). Trimming stripped 5 bases from V and 8 bases from J, with 10 bases between. The CDR3 region has the DNA TGTGCCAGCAGCGACCGGAGGGATGAGCAGTTCTTC. Protein sequence: CASSDRRDEQFF.

This clone was counted once. J is TRBJ2-7 and V is TRBV6-1; the D gene is possibly TRBD2 (6 bases). Germline values: CDR1 MNHNS, CDR2 SASEGT. The CDR3 contains 14 residues. The germline V and J ends were trimmed by 2 bases and 3 bases, with 11 bases remaining between them. The CDR3 DNA is TGTGCCAGCAGTGAATTCATGGACTACTACGAGCAGTACTTC. It codes for CASSEFMDYYEQYF.

The V gene is TRBV5-1, the J gene TRBJ1-6, with TRBD1 matching 7 bases. V shed 3 bases, J shed 9 bases, and the junction held 9 bases outside the gene matches. Germline V gene data show CDR1 as SGHRS and CDR2 as YFSETQ. The CDR3 loop spans 15 amino acids. The CDR3 nucleotides are TGCGCCAGCAGCTCAGAGGGGGCAATAGGTTCACCCCTCCACTTT. It codes for CASSSEGAIGSPLHF.

This rearrangement joins TRBV19 to TRBJ2-1; 7 positions match TRBD1. V shed 4 bases, J shed 6 bases, and the junction held 6 bases outside the gene matches. The CDR3 contains 14 residues. From germline, CDR1 is LNHDA and CDR2 SQIVND (reference sequence). The CDR3: CASSKQGILNEQFF. CDR3 DNA: TGTGCCAGTAGTAAACAGGGGATCCTCAATGAGCAGTTCTTC.

The V gene is TRBV29-1, the J gene TRBJ2-1, with TRBD1 matching 7 bases. Per germline, CDR1 SQVTM and CDR2 ANQGSEA. Losses at the gene ends were 6 bases for V and 3 bases for J; bases not matched to a gene: 5. This CDR3 comprises 13 residues. CDR3 in amino acids: CSVPTGRYNEQFF. The CDR3 DNA is TGCAGCGTCCCGACAGGGCGCTACAATGAGCAGTTCTTC.

The V and J genes are TRBV5-6 and TRBJ2-2; D is possibly TRBD1 (6 bases). The CDR3 has 13 amino acids. Germline V gives CDR1 SGHDT, CDR2 YYEEEE. The V end lost 3 bases, the J end lost 3 bases, and 6 bases lay between the germline ends. DNA of the CDR3: TGTGCCAGCAGCTACAGGGACACCGGGGAGCTGTTTTTT. This sequence encodes CASSYRDTGELFF.

This clone showed up just once. J is TRBJ2-2 and V is TRBV27; 8 bases map to TRBD1. This CDR3 comprises 14 residues. J gave up 1 base and V 8 bases, and 3 bases lay outside the gene matches. CDR1 is MNHEY, CDR2 SMNVEV, per germline (reference sequence). The CDR3 DNA reads TGTGCCAGCCGAACAGGGGGGAACACCGGGGAGCTGTTTTTT. Its translation: CASRTGGNTGELFF.

The CDR3 nucleotides read TGTGCCAGCAGTGGGTCCACAGGGGGAAGGCTTGCTTTCTTT. The encoded protein is CASSGSTGGRLAFF. V is TRBV28 and J is TRBJ1-1; 8 bases map to TRBD1. Germline loops: CDR1 MDHEN, CDR2 SYDVKM. The ends lost 5 bases at V and 11 bases at J; junction bases unmatched: 13. The CDR3 extends over 14 amino acids. The full variable domain, completed using reference TRBV28 and TRBJ1-1, is DVKVTQSSRYLVKRTGEKVFLECVQDMDHENMFWYRQDPGLGLRLIYFSYDVKMKEKGDIPEGYSVSREKKERFSLILESASTNQTSMYLCASSGSTGGRLAFFGQGTRLTVV.

CDR3 amino acids: CAWSVRENQPQHF. DNA for the CDR3: TGTGCCTGGAGTGTACGTGAGAATCAGCCCCAGCATTTT. The V call is TRBV30, the J call TRBJ1-5, with D unclear. V was clipped by 0 bases and J by 4 bases, with 7 bases between them. The CDR3 runs 13 residues. Germline lookup yields CDR1 GTSNPN and CDR2 SVGIG (reference sequence).

V is TRBV5-6 and J is TRBJ2-3; 8 bases line up with TRBD1. The trim removed 0 bases at V and 2 bases at J, leaving 5 bases unmatched. This CDR3 has 16 residues. Germline V gene lookup returns CDR1 SGHDT and CDR2 YYEEEE. The CDR3 DNA sequence: TGTGCCAGCAGCTTGGGGACAGGGCTCATCACAGATACGCAGTATTTT. This sequence encodes CASSLGTGLITDTQYF.

V gene TRBV6-1 combines with J gene TRBJ2-7; 10 nucleotides agree with TRBD1. Germline V gene sequence: CDR1 MNHNS, CDR2 SASEGT. V shed 2 bases and J 2 bases; nucleotides not matched to a gene: 6. The CDR3 extends over 16 amino acids. CDR3 DNA: TGTGCCAGCAGTGAATCAGTCGGGACAGGGGCCTACGAGCAGTACTTC. This encodes CASSESVGTGAYEQYF.

V gene TRBV2 combines with J gene TRBJ1-3; D is unresolved. The germline V and J ends were trimmed by 6 bases and 0 bases, with 3 bases remaining between them. Germline V gives CDR1 SNHLY, CDR2 FYNNEI. The CDR3 length is 12 residues. The CDR3 coding sequence is TGTGCCAGCAGATACTCTGGAAACACCATATATTTT. Amino acids: CASRYSGNTIYF.

The chain has TRBV2 and TRBJ1-2, with TRBD1 as a possible D gene (5 bases). The CDR3 covers 13 residues. Trimming removed 7 bases at V and 8 bases at J, with 17 bases between. CDR1 and CDR2 from the germline V gene are SNHLY and FYNNEI. The CDR3 DNA sequence: TGTGCCAGCACCCGATCAGCCGGGGGGGGCTACACCTTC. Protein: CASTRSAGGGYTF.

The sample holds one count of this clone. This rearrangement joins TRBV19 to TRBJ2-1; the D gene is possibly TRBD2 (5 bases). The CDR3 covers 15 residues. Germline loops: CDR1 LNHDA, CDR2 SQIVND (reference sequence). Trimming removed 3 bases at V and 11 bases at J, with 20 bases between. The CDR3 nucleotides are TGTGCCAGTAGTATCAGCGGAGCCCGCGGAGGAAAGCAGTTCTTC. This gives the protein CASSISGARGGKQFF.

This clone was counted between two and nine times. This chain connects TRBV5-1 to TRBJ2-3, with 10 bases that match TRBD2. From germline, CDR1 is SGHRS and CDR2 YFSETQ. Germline trimming cut 4 bases from V and 1 base from J; bases unmatched to any gene: 3. The CDR3 is made up of 15 amino acids. The CDR3 region is CASSEGTSGTDTQYF. The CDR3 region has the DNA TGCGCCAGCAGCGAAGGGACTAGCGGCACAGATACGCAGTATTTT.

This CDR3 reads CASRLAGATGELFF. The CDR3 region has the DNA TGTGCCAGCCGACTAGCGGGGGCCACCGGGGAGCTGTTTTTT. V gene TRBV27 combines with J gene TRBJ2-2; 12 bases are shared with TRBD2. V shed 8 bases and J 4 bases; nucleotides not matched to a gene: 2. CDR1 MNHEY and CDR2 SMNVEV come from the germline V gene (reference sequence). The CDR3 sequence is 14 residues long.

V is TRBV2 and J is TRBJ2-2; 9 bases fit TRBD1. The CDR3 loop spans 15 amino acids. The V and J ends lost 4 bases and 7 bases, in that order; junction bases with no gene match: 7. Germline CDR1 reads SNHLY; CDR2 reads FYNNEI. The CDR3 loop reads CASSALGQGSGELFF. DNA for the CDR3: TGTGCCAGCAGTGCACTCGGACAGGGGAGCGGGGAGCTGTTTTTT.

The chain joins TRBV5-3 to TRBJ1-1; 7 bases map to TRBD1. TRBV5-3 falls under the ORF class, with uncertain function. The CDR3 consists of 13 residues. V was pared by 3 bases and J by 10 bases, with 9 bases of the junction left unmatched. The CDR3 DNA follows: TGTGCCAGAAGCTCTCGACAGGGCCCGTCAGCTTTCTTT. Translated: CARSSRQGPSAFF.

The chain uses TRBV7-6 and TRBJ2-1; D may be TRBD1 (6 bases). CDR1 and CDR2 (germline): SGHVS, FNYEAQ. Trimming shortened V by 4 bases and J by 13 bases, and 14 bases separated the two germline ends. The CDR3 extends over 12 amino acids. The CDR3 region has the DNA TGTGCCAGCAGCTGGGGGTCGGGACACCAGTTCTTC. Encoded protein: CASSWGSGHQFF.

This sequence joins TRBV10-3 and TRBJ2-1; 10 bases match TRBD2. The CDR3 covers 16 residues. V gave up 4 bases and J gave up 9 bases; unmatched junction bases: 12. The germline CDR1 and CDR2 sequences are ENHRY and SYGVKD. CDR3 region: CAISVQMASGSGEQFF. The CDR3 region has the DNA TGTGCCATCAGTGTCCAAATGGCTAGCGGGAGTGGTGAGCAGTTCTTC.

The rearrangement joins TRBV10-3 to TRBJ1-6; the D gene is possibly TRBD1 (5 bases). The CDR3 sequence is 15 residues long. The V gene lost 2 bases and the J gene lost 6 bases, with 11 bases spanning the gap. CDR1 is ENHRY, CDR2 SYGVKD, per germline. Here the CDR3 reads CAISEVGQLNSPLHF. As DNA, the CDR3 is TGTGCCATCAGTGAGGTTGGACAACTTAATTCACCCCTCCACTTT.